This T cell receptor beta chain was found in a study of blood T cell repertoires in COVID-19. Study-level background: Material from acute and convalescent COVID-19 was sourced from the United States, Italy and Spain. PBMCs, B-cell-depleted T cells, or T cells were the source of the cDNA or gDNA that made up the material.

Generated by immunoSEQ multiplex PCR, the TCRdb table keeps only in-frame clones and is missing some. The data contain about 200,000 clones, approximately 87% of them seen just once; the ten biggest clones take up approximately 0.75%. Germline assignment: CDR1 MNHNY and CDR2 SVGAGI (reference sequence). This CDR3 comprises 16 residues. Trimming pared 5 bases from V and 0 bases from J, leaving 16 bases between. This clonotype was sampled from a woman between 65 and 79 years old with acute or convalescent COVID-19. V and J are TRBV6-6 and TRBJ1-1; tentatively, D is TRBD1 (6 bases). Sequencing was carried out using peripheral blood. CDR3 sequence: CASSRAGGGVNTEAFF. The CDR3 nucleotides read TGTGCCAGCAGTCGAGCCGGGGGGGGCGTGAACACTGAAGCTTTCTTT.